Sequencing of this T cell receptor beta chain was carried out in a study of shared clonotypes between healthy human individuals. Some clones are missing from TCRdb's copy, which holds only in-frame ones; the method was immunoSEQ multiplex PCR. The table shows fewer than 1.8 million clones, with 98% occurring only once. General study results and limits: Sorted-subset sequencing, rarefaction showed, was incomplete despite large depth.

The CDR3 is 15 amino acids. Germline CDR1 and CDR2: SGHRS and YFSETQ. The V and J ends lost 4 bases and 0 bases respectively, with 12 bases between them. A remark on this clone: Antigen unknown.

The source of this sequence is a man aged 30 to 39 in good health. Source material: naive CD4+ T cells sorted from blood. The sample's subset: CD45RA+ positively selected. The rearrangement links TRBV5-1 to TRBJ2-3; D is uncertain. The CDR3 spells CASSRADSSTDTQYF. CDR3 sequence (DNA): TGCGCCAGCAGCAGAGCCGACTCTAGCACAGATACGCAGTATTTT.